This TCR beta chain was sequenced during a study of blood T cell repertoires in COVID-19. Study information: T cells, B-cell-depleted T cells, or PBMCs provided the cDNA or gDNA that served as material.

The V segment lost 1 base and the J segment 1 base; nucleotides outside the gene matches: 4. In germline, CDR1 is LNHDA, CDR2 SQIVND (reference sequence). The CDR3 covers 17 residues. Clones were sequenced by immunoSEQ multiplex PCR, and TCRdb holds only the in-frame ones, with some missing. The sample lists about 120,000 clones, about four fifths occurring once. To note about this clone: The same CDR3 can be traced to other DNA sequences in this sample.

This TCR was recovered from a man aged 25 to 40 with COVID-19, enrolled during active disease. V gene TRBV19 combines with J gene TRBJ2-1; TRBD2 agrees at 10 bases. Sequencing was carried out using peripheral blood. This CDR3 is CASSIASGSDSYNEQFF. Here the CDR3 DNA reads TGTGCCAGTAGTATAGCTAGCGGGAGCGATTCCTACAATGAGCAGTTCTTC. The whole variable domain, remainder taken from reference TRBV19 and TRBJ2-1, is DGGITQSPKYLFRKEGQNVTLSCEQNLNHDAMYWYRQDPGQGLRLIYYSQIVNDFQKGDIAEGYSVSREKKESFPLTVTSAQKNPTAFYLCASSIASGSDSYNEQFFGPGTRLTVL.